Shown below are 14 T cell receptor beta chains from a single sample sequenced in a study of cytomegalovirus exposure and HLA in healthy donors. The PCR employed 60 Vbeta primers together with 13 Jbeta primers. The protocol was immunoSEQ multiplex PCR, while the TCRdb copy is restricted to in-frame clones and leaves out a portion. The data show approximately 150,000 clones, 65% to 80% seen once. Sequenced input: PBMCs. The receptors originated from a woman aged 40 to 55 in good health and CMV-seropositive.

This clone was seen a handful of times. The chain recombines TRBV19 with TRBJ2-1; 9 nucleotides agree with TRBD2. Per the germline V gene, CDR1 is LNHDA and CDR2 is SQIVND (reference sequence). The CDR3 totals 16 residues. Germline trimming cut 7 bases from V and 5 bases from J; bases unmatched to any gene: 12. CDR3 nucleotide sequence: TGTGCCAGTAATAGGGGGCGACTAGCGGTGGACAATGAGCAGTTCTTC. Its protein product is CASNRGRLAVDNEQFF.

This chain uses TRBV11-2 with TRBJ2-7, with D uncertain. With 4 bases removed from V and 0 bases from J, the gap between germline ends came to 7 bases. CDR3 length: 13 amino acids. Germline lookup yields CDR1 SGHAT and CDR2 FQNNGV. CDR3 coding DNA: TGTGCCAGCAGCTCCTCCCCCTCCTACGAGCAGTACTTC. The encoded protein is CASSSSPSYEQYF.

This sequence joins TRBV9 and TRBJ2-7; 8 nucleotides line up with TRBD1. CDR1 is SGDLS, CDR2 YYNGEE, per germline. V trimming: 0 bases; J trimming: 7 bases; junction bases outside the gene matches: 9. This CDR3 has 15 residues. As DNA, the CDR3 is TGTGCCAGCAGCGTAGGGGCCGGACAGGGACGGGAGCAGTACTTC. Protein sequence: CASSVGAGQGREQYF.

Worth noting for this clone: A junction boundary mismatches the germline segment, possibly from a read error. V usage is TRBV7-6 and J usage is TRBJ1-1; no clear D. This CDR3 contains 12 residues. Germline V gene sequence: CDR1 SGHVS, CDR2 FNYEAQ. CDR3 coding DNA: TGTGCCAGCAGCTTAGTTGGAGCTGAGGCTTTCTTT. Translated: CASSLVGAEAFF. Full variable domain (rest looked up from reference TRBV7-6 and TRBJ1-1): GAGVSQSPRYKVTKRGQDVALRCDPISGHVSLYWYRQALGQGPEFLTYFNYEAQQDKSGLPNDRFSAERPEGSISTLTIQRTEQRDSAMYRCASSLVGAEAFFGQGTRLTVV.

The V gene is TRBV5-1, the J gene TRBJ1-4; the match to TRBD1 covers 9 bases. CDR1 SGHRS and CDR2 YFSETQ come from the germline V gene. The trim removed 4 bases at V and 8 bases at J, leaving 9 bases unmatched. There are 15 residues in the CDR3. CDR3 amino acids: CASSRDRAPGEKLFF. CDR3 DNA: TGCGCCAGCAGCCGGGACAGGGCACCGGGAGAAAAACTGTTTTTT.

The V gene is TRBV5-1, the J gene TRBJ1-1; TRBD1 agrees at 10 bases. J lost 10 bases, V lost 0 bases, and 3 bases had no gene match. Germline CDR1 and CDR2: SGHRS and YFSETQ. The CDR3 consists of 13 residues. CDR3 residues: CASSLDRTGGAFF. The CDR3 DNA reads TGCGCCAGCAGCTTGGATCGGACAGGGGGAGCTTTCTTT.

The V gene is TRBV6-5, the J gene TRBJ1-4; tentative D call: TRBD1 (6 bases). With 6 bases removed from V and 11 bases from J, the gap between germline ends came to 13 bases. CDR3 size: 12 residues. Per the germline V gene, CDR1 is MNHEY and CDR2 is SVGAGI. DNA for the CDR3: TGTGCCAGCAGGGATACAGGGCGCAAACTGTTTTTT. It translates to CASRDTGRKLFF.

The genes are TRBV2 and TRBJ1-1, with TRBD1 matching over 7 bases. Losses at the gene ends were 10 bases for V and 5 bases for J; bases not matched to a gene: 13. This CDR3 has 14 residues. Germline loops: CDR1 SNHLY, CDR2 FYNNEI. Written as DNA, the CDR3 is TGTGCCACGAAAGACAGGGCGGGTGGGACTGAAGCTTTCTTT. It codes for CATKDRAGGTEAFF. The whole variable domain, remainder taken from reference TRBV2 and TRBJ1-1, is EPEVTQTPSHQVTQMGQEVILRCVPISNHLYFYWYRQILGQKVEFLVSFYNNEISEKSEIFDDQFSVERPDGSNFTLKIRSTKLEDSAMYFCATKDRAGGTEAFFGQGTRLTVV.

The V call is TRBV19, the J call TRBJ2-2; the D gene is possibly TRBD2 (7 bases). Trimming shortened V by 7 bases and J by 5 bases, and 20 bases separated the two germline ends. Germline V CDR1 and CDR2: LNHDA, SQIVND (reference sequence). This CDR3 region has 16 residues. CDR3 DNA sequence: TGTGCCAGTACCCCTTGGGGGGGCCCGGGGACCGGGGAGCTGTTTTTT. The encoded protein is CASTPWGGPGTGELFF. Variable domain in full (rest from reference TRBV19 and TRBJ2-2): DGGITQSPKYLFRKEGQNVTLSCEQNLNHDAMYWYRQDPGQGLRLIYYSQIVNDFQKGDIAEGYSVSREKKESFPLTVTSAQKNPTAFYLCASTPWGGPGTGELFFGEGSRLTVL.

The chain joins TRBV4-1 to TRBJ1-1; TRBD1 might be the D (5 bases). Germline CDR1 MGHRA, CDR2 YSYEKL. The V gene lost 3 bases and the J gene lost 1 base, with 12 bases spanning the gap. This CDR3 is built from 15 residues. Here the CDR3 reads CASSHADSKNTEAFF. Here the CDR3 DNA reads TGCGCCAGCAGCCACGCCGACAGTAAGAACACTGAAGCTTTCTTT.

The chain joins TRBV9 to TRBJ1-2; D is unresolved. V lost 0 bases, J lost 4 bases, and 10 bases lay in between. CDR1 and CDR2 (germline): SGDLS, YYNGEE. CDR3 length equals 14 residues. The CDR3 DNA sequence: TGTGCCAGCAGCGTAGATGAGGTAGCCTATGGCTACACCTTC. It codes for CASSVDEVAYGYTF.

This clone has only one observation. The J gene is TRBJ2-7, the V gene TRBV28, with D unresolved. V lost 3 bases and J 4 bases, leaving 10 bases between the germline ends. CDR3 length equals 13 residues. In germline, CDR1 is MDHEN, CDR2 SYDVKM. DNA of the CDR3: TGTGCCAGCAGTTTCGGAAGCGCGTACGAGCAGTACTTC. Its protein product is CASSFGSAYEQYF.

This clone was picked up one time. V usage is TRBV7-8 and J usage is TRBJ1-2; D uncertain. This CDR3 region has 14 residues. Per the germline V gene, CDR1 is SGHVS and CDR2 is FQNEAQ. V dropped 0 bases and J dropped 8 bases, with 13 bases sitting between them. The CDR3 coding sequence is TGTGCCAGCAGCTTAGCGGGCAGCCCAAGGGGCTACACCTTC. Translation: CASSLAGSPRGYTF.

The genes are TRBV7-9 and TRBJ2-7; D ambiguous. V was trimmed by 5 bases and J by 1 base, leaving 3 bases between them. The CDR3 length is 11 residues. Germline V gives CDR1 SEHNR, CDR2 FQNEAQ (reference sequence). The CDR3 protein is CASSPSYEQYF. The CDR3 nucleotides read TGTGCCAGCAGCCCTTCCTACGAGCAGTACTTC. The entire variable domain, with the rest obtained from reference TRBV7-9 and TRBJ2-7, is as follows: DTGVSQNPRHKITKRGQNVTFRCDPISEHNRLYWYRQTLGQGPEFLTYFQNEAQLEKSRLLSDRFSAERPKGSFSTLEIQRTEQGDSAMYLCASSPSYEQYFGPGTRLTVT.